Reported below is one T cell receptor beta chain. No antigen is known for it. No base quality values were provided; no much bigger clone lies one nucleotide off. This record comes from a study of blood T cell repertoires in COVID-19 (dated by TCRdb to about 2020). Broadly, across the study: The collaborator samples originated in the United States, Italy and Spain and spanned the acute and convalescent phases of COVID-19. The material from the prospective study consisted of cDNA or gDNA derived from T cells, B-cell-depleted T cells, or PBMCs. Deeply sampled blood TCRbeta repertoires from subjects exposed to, actively infected with, or recovered from COVID-19 were included in the dataset. The repertoires were made available in a free public database intended to serve as a resource for research on the immune response to SARS-CoV-2. Samples came from the ongoing ImmuneRACE study (first 160 participants) plus 1,254 subjects from 6 global collaborators. A de-identified subject ID, COVID-19 status, age in years and sex were almost always included in the sample metadata. Where available, HLA class I and class II types were obtained from metadata supplied by the sample provider rather than from assay-based typing. Study-wide findings and limitations: The amount of clinical and demographic metadata varied by source and participant and was provided uncurated.

Each collaborating institution followed its own protocols to collect whole blood in K2EDTA tubes. For TCRbeta analysis, collaborator samples were shipped as frozen whole blood, as isolated PBMCs, or as DNA extracted from either sample type. TCRbeta CDR3 regions were amplified from genomic DNA by means of the immunoSEQ Assay, a bias-controlled multiplex PCR. On the authors' methods: The number of nucleated cells in each sample was estimated by amplification of reference gene primers within the assay. To quantify the absolute abundance of each unique TCRbeta CDR3 rearrangement, sequence reads were collapsed and filtered. For each sample, productive Simpson clonality was calculated by taking the square root of Simpson's diversity index across productive rearrangements. Here the immuneACCESS table is served through TCRdb, limited to in-frame sequences with V and J called. Missing clones are a known gap in these copies; in checked studies unresolved V genes cover under half, and the rest lacks a known reason. Clone size and V and J calls were adopted from that table, with D and trimming inferred from the DNA. For this sample the table gives a few hundred thousand clones, of which 84% were detected only once. The ten largest make up under 5.5% of the sample.

The CDR3 spans 14 residues, from the cysteine through the phenylalanine. Just CDR3 DNA is preserved here, 42 bases in frame from base 1. CDR1 and CDR2, per the germline V gene, are SGHAT and FQNNGV. V is clipped by 0 bases and J by 5 bases, and the sequence between their germline boundaries is 10 bases long. The TCR originated in a man aged 55 to 70 with acute or convalescent COVID-19. The sample consisted of peripheral blood. The chain is assembled from TRBV11-2 and TRBJ1-1; D gene: possibly TRBD1, on 6 matching bases. Here the CDR3 is given as CASSLEGGLTEAFF. The sequenced DNA is TGTGCCAGCAGCTTAGAGGGGGGGCTGACTGAAGCTTTCTTT.